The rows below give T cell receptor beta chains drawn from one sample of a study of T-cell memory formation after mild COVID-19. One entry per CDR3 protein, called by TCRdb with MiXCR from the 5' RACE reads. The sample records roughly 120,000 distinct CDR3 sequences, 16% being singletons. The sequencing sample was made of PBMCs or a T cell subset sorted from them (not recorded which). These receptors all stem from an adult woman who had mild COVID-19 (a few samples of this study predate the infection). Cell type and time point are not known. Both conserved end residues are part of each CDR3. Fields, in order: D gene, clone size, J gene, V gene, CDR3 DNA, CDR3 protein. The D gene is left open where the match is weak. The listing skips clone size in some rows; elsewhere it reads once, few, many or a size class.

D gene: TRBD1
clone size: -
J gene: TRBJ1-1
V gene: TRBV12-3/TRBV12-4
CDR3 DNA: TGTGCCAGCAGTTTCCCCGCACAGGGGGCGAGGGGGCACACTGAAGCTTTCTTT
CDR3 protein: CASSFPAQGARGHTEAFF

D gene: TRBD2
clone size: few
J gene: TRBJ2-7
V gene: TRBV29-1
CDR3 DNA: TGCAGCGCCAGGAGCGGGGCCTATTCCTACGAGCAGTACTTC
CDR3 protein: CSARSGAYSYEQYF

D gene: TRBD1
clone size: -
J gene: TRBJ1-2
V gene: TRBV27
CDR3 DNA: TGTGCCAGCGGCTCGATCAGGGGGCAAGGTGGCTACACCTTC
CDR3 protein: CASGSIRGQGGYTF

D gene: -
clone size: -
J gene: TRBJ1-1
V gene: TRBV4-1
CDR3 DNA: TGCGCCAGCAGCCAAGCCCCACCTAGGGGGGGGATGAACACTGAAGCTTTCTTT
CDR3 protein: CASSQAPPRGGMNTEAFF

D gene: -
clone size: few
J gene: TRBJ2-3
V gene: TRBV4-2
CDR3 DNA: TGTGCCAGCAGCCAACACGCCCTGACCGCGTCGAGCACAGATACGCAGTATTTT
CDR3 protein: CASSQHALTASSTDTQYF

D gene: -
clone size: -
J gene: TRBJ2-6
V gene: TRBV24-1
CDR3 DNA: TGTGCCACCAGTGACCCCCGCGGGGTTGGGAATCCTGGGGCCAACGTCCTGACTTTC
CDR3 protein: CATSDPRGVGNPGANVLTF

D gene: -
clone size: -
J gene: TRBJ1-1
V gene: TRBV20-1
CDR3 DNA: TGCAGTGCTACGGTGGCTTTCTTT
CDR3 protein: CSATVAFF

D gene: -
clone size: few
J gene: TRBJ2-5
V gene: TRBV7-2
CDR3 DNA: TGTGCCAGCAGCTTAGTCGCAATGACGTCCAATCAAGAGACCCAGTACTTC
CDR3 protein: CASSLVAMTSNQETQYF

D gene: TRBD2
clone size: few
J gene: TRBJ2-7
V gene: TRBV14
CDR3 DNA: TGTGCCAGCAGCCAAGATACCGGGAGGGCCTACGAGCAGTACTTC
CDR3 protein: CASSQDTGRAYEQYF

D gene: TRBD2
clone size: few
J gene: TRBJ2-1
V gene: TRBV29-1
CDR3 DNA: TGCAGCGTTGGAGGTTATAGCGGGACCCTAACCGTGAGCTCCTACAATGAGCAGTTCTTC
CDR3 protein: CSVGGYSGTLTVSSYNEQFF

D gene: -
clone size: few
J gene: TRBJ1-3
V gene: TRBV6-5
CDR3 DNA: TGTGCCAGCAGTTCTCTCAAAGGGGCTGACACCATATATTTT
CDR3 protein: CASSSLKGADTIYF

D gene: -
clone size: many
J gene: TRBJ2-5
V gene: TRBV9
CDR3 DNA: TGTGCCAGCAGCGTTCAGTCCACCGTACAAGAGACCCAGTACTTC
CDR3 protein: CASSVQSTVQETQYF

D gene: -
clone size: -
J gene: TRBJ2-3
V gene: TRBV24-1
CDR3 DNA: TGTGCCACCAGTGATCCCCGGGACCCTGTAGCAGATACGCAGTATTTT
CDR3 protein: CATSDPRDPVADTQYF

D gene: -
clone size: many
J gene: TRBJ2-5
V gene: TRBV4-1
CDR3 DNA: TGCGCCAGCAGCCAAGAGGGGTTAGAGACCCAGTACTTC
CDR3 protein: CASSQEGLETQYF

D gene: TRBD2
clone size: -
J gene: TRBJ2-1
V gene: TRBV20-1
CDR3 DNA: TGCAGTGCTATCAGACTAGCGGGGAACGTCAATGAGCAGTTCTTC
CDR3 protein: CSAIRLAGNVNEQFF

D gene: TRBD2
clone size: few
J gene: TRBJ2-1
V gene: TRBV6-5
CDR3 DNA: TGTGCCAGCAGTTACTCCGTCAGCGGGGGGGCCGGTAATGAGCAGTTCTTC
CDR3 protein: CASSYSVSGGAGNEQFF

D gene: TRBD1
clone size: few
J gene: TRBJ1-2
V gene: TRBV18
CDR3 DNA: TGTGCCAGCTCGCCGGGACAGGGGGTCGTGGGCTACACCTTC
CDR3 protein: CASSPGQGVVGYTF

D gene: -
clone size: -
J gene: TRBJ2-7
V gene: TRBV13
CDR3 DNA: TGTGCCAGCAGCTTAGGGAGGGCAGGCTATTACTACGAGCAGTACTTC
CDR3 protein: CASSLGRAGYYYEQYF

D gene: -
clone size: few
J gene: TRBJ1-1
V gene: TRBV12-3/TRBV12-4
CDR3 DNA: TGTGCCAGCACGAGCGCCTACCACACTGAAGCTTTCTTT
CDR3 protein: CASTSAYHTEAFF

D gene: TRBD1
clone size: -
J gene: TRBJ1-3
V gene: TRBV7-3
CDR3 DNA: TGTGCCAGCAGTCCAGGGGGATCCAGGGATGCTGGAAACACCATATATTTT
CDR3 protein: CASSPGGSRDAGNTIYF

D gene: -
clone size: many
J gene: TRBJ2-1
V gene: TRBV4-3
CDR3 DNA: TGCGCCAGCAGCCAAGGGCTAGCCTATGAGCAGTTCTTC
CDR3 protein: CASSQGLAYEQFF

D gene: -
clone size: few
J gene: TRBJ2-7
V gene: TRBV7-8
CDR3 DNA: TGTGCCAGCAGCTTAGGGGGGTGGGCTGGAACCTACGAGCAGTACTTC
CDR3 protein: CASSLGGWAGTYEQYF

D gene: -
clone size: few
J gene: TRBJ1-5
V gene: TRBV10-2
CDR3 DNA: TGCGCCAGCAGTGAGGCCAATCAGCCCCAGCATTTT
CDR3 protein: CASSEANQPQHF

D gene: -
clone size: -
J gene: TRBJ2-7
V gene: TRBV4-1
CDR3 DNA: TGCGCCAGCAGCCAGGGTATTAGGTCCTACGAGCAGTACTTC
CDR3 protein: CASSQGIRSYEQYF

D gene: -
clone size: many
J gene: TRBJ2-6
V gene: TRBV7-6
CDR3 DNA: TGTGCCAGCAGCTTAGGGGGTGGGGCCAACGTCCTGACTTTC
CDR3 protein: CASSLGGGANVLTF

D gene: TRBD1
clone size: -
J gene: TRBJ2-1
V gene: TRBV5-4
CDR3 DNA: TGTGCCAGCAGCCCCCCGGGACAGGGCCCCTACAATGAGCAGTTCTTC
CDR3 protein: CASSPPGQGPYNEQFF

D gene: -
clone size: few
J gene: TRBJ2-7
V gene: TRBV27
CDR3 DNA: TGTGCCAGCAGTCCCGGGCCCCTCTACGAGCAGTACTTC
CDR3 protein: CASSPGPLYEQYF

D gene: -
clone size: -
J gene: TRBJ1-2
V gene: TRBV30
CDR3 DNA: TGTGCCTGGAAGATAGCCCCGATTTACTATGGCTACACCTTC
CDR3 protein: CAWKIAPIYYGYTF

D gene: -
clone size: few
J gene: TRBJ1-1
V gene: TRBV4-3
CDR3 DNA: TGCGCCAGCAGCCAAGATAGGGGGGGATGGACTGAAGCTTTCTTT
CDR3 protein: CASSQDRGGWTEAFF

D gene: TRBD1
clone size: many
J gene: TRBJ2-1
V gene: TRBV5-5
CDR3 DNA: TGTGCCAGCAGCAATCCGGGACAGGGAATAAATGAGCAGTTCTTC
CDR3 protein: CASSNPGQGINEQFF

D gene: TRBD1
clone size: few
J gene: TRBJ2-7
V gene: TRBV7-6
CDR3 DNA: TGTGCCAGCAGCCCCGGGACAGGGGGCAACTACGAGCAGTACTTC
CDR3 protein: CASSPGTGGNYEQYF

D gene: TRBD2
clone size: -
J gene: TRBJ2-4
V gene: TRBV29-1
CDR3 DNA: TGCAGCGTTGAGGACGGGACTAGGGGATGGGGCATTCAGTACTTC
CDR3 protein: CSVEDGTRGWGIQYF

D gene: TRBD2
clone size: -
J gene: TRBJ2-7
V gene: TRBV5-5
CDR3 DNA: TGTGCCAGCAGCTTCGCGGGGGTTCCCTCCTACGAGCAGTACTTC
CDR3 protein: CASSFAGVPSYEQYF

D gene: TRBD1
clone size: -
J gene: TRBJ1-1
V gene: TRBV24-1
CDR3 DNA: TGTGCCACCCGCCCGGGGGACAGCACGACGAACACTGAAGCTTTCTTT
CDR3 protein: CATRPGDSTTNTEAFF

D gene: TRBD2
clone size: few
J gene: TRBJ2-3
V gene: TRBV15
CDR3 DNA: TGTGCCACCAGCAGTGACCGGGACTACCACACAGATACGCAGTATTTT
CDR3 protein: CATSSDRDYHTDTQYF

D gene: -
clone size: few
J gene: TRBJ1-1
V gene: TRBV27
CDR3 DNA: TGTGCCAGCAGGGACAGTAGGGTGAGGAACACTGAAGCTTTCTTT
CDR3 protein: CASRDSRVRNTEAFF

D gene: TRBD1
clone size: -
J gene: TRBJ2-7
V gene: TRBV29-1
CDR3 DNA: TGCAGCGTCGTGACGACAGGGTACTACGAGCAGTACTTC
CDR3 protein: CSVVTTGYYEQYF

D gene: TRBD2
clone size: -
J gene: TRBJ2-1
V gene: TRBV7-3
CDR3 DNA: TGTGCCAGCAGGTTAGGCGGGGGGCCTATCAATGAGCAGTTCTTC
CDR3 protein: CASRLGGGPINEQFF

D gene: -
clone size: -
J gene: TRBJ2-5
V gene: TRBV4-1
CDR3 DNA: TGCGCCAGCAGCCAAGAGCTATGGGAGACCCAGTACTTC
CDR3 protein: CASSQELWETQYF

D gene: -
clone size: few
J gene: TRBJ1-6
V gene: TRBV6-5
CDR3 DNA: TGTGCCAGCAGTTTCCGACCCCGGAGCTATAATTCACCCCTCCACTTT
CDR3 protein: CASSFRPRSYNSPLHF

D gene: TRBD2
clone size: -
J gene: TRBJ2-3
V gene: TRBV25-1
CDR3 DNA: TGTGCCACCGGACTAGTTCCGCAGTATTTT
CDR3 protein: CATGLVPQYF